A single sample gave rise to the 13 T cell receptor beta chains below, sequenced in a study of shared T cell receptors in the human thymus. Clones were sequenced by immunoSEQ multiplex PCR, and TCRdb holds only the in-frame ones, with some missing. Of about 380,000 clones listed, 95% are singletons. The source material was thymocytes. Every receptor here comes from a human donor.

The chain links TRBV2 to TRBJ2-7, with D possibly being TRBD2 (5 bases). Germline assignment: CDR1 SNHLY and CDR2 FYNNEI. Trimming left V 4 bases short and J 1 base short, with 8 bases between. The CDR3 spans 13 residues. The CDR3 sequence: CASSGRTSYEQYF. The DNA of the CDR3 is TGTGCCAGCAGTGGACGGACTTCCTACGAGCAGTACTTC.

The CDR3 DNA is TGTGCCAGCAACCTAGCGGAACCACCTACGCAGTATTTT. Translating it yields CASNLAEPPTQYF. V usage is TRBV7-2 and J usage is TRBJ2-3, with TRBD2 identical over 7 bases. The CDR3 has 13 amino acids. J was trimmed by 8 bases and V by 7 bases; bases with no gene match: 9. CDR1 SGHTA and CDR2 FQGNSA come from the germline V gene.

V and J are TRBV27 and TRBJ2-7, with D tentatively TRBD2 (6 bases). The CDR3 contains 15 residues. V was trimmed by 7 bases and J by 2 bases, leaving 18 bases between them. Germline CDR1 and CDR2: MNHEY and SMNVEV (reference sequence). CDR3 sequence: CASNESPGLPYEQYF. The CDR3 DNA follows: TGTGCCAGCAACGAGTCTCCGGGACTCCCCTACGAGCAGTACTTC.

This chain links TRBV27 with TRBJ2-7; D perhaps matches TRBD2 (6 bases). The length of the CDR3 is 13 residues. V lost 8 bases, J lost 0 bases, and 11 bases lay in between. Germline V lookup: CDR1 MNHEY, CDR2 SMNVEV (reference sequence). The CDR3 sequence is CASGAGYSYEQYF. The CDR3 region has the DNA TGTGCCAGCGGGGCGGGGTACTCCTACGAGCAGTACTTC.

The chain links TRBV14 to TRBJ2-3; the D is unclear. V was cut by 3 bases and J by 4 bases, with 8 bases left in between. The CDR3 runs to 13 residues. Looked up from germline, CDR1 is SGHDN and CDR2 is FVKESK. The DNA for the CDR3 is TGTGCCAGCAGCCAGACCAAGGCAGATACGCAGTATTTT. This sequence encodes CASSQTKADTQYF.

The CDR3 here is CASSTPSRLAGVTDTQYF. CDR3 bases: TGTGCCAGCAGCACCCCCTCTCGACTAGCGGGAGTCACAGATACGCAGTATTTT. The rearrangement joins TRBV11-2 to TRBJ2-3; TRBD2 aligns across 12 bases. The CDR3 is 18 residues long. Trimming took 5 bases from V and 2 from J; bases not matched to a gene: 11. Germline V gene sequence: CDR1 SGHAT, CDR2 FQNNGV.

This clone was counted a single time. The V and J genes are TRBV28 and TRBJ1-5; TRBD1 is a possible D gene (6 bases). CDR3 length: 12 residues. Trimming shortened V by 5 bases and J by 9 bases, and 11 bases separated the two germline ends. Per the germline V gene, CDR1 is MDHEN and CDR2 is SYDVKM. CDR3 DNA: TGTGCCAGCAGTATACAGGGACCGCCCCAGCATTTT. The encoded protein is CASSIQGPPQHF. The entire variable domain, with the rest obtained from reference TRBV28 and TRBJ1-5, is as follows: DVKVTQSSRYLVKRTGEKVFLECVQDMDHENMFWYRQDPGLGLRLIYFSYDVKMKEKGDIPEGYSVSREKKERFSLILESASTNQTSMYLCASSIQGPPQHFGDGTRLSIL.

The rearrangement uses TRBV27 and TRBJ2-2, with TRBD2 as a possible D gene (6 bases). From germline, CDR1 is MNHEY and CDR2 SMNVEV (reference sequence). The CDR3 runs to 15 residues. V lost 2 bases to trimming and J lost 5 bases, with 12 bases between them. CDR3 amino acids: CASSLGLAGTGELFF. The CDR3 DNA follows: TGTGCCAGCAGTTTAGGGCTCGCGGGGACCGGGGAGCTGTTTTTT.

The genes are TRBV27 and TRBJ2-7; 9 bases fit TRBD1. The CDR3 consists of 15 residues. CDR1 is MNHEY, CDR2 SMNVEV, per germline (reference sequence). The V and J ends lost 6 bases and 2 bases, in that order; junction bases with no gene match: 8. CDR3 in amino acids: CASRNNRGPAYEQYF. CDR3 DNA sequence: TGTGCCAGCAGGAATAACAGGGGGCCCGCCTACGAGCAGTACTTC.

This chain links TRBV5-4 with TRBJ1-3; D call uncertain. The V gene's germline CDR1 is SGHNT and CDR2 YYREEE (reference sequence). The CDR3 is made up of 17 amino acids. V gave up 0 bases and J gave up 0 bases, with 13 bases separating them. The CDR3 region is CASSLVIHWSSGNTIYF. In nucleotides, the CDR3 is TGTGCCAGCAGCTTGGTGATCCACTGGAGCTCTGGAAACACCATATATTTT.

The genes are TRBV11-3 and TRBJ2-6; 8 bases agree with TRBD1. Germline CDR1 SGHNT, CDR2 YENEEA. V gave up 5 bases and J gave up 2 bases; unmatched junction bases: 11. The CDR3 covers 18 residues. CDR3 loop: CASSVGQGRIAGANVLTF. The CDR3, as DNA: TGTGCCAGCAGCGTAGGACAGGGTCGTATAGCTGGGGCCAACGTCCTGACTTTC.

The V gene is TRBV5-6, the J gene TRBJ1-3; D not resolved. CDR1 is SGHDT, CDR2 YYEEEE, per germline. Trimming removed 3 bases from V and 6 bases from J, with 19 bases in between. The CDR3 covers 16 residues. The chain's CDR3 is CASSSRSFVKENTIYF. The CDR3 bases are TGTGCCAGCAGCTCAAGATCCTTCGTTAAGGAAAACACCATATATTTT.

The CDR3 reads CASSLSSMGTGELFF. In nucleotides, the CDR3 is TGTGCCAGCAGTTTAAGTAGTATGGGCACCGGGGAGCTGTTTTTT. The chain combines TRBV28 with TRBJ2-2; no reliable D call. Deletions cut 2 bases from V and 4 bases from J, with 11 bases between. Germline CDR1 is MDHEN and CDR2 is SYDVKM. The CDR3 loop spans 15 amino acids.